The 32 T cell receptor beta chains presented below share a single source sample, sequenced in a study of T cells in localized non-small cell lung cancer. Data came from immunoSEQ multiplex PCR; TCRdb stores just in-frame clones and leaves some out. In the table there are some 82,000 clones, 80% of which are singletons. The sequences come from PBMCs, collected before any cancer treatment. The receptor set was obtained from a man aged 40-75 years with stage II squamous cell lung carcinoma.

The rearrangement links TRBV29-1 to TRBJ1-2; D remains ambiguous. Per the germline V gene, CDR1 is SQVTM and CDR2 is ANQGSEA. V was clipped by 4 bases and J by 0 bases, with 9 bases between them. This CDR3 has 13 residues. The CDR3 bases are TGCAGCGTTGGCCCTCCTACTAACTATGGCTACACCTTC. Its protein product is CSVGPPTNYGYTF. Full variable domain (rest looked up from reference TRBV29-1 and TRBJ1-2): SAVISQKPSRDICQRGTSLTIQCQVDSQVTMMFWYRQQPGQSLTLIATANQGSEATYESGFVIDKFPISRPNLTFSTLTVSNMSPEDSSIYLCSVGPPTNYGYTFGSGTRLTVV.

This clone was recorded a few times. The chain links TRBV6-6 to TRBJ1-2, with 9 nucleotides matching TRBD1. V gave up 5 bases and J gave up 8 bases; unmatched junction bases: 0. CDR3 length equals 11 residues. Germline loops: CDR1 MNHNY, CDR2 SVGAGI (reference sequence). CDR3 residues: CASSTGGGYTF. The DNA of the CDR3 is TGTGCCAGCAGTACAGGGGGCGGCTACACCTTC.

The rearrangement uses TRBV7-5 and TRBJ1-6. TRBV7-5 is marked as a pseudogene. This CDR3 has 15 amino acids. This CDR3 reads CVRSLLSSYNSPLHF. The CDR3 DNA sequence: TGTGTCAGAAGCTTGCTGAGCTCCTATAATTCACCCCTCCACTTT.

Worth noting for this clone: One junction end disagrees with the germline gene, perhaps due to a read error. The chain links TRBV5-1 to TRBJ2-7; 9 nucleotides line up with TRBD1. Germline V gene sequence: CDR1 SGHRS, CDR2 YFSETQ. There are 14 residues in the CDR3. CDR3 DNA: TGTGCCAGCAGCTCCTGGACAGGGGCGGAGGAGCAGTACTTC. This encodes CASSSWTGAEEQYF.

The J gene is TRBJ1-1, the V gene TRBV30; no definite D call. CDR1 and CDR2 from the germline V gene are GTSNPN and SVGIG (reference sequence). The CDR3 totals 14 residues. With 3 bases removed from V and 5 bases from J, the gap between germline ends came to 16 bases. The chain's CDR3 is CAWRAGRLRTEAFF. As DNA, the CDR3 is TGTGCCTGGAGGGCGGGGAGGTTGAGGACTGAAGCTTTCTTT. Looking up the rest from reference TRBV30 and TRBJ1-1 gives the full variable domain: SQTIHQWPATLVQPVGSPLSLECTVEGTSNPNLYWYRQAAGRGLQLLFYSVGIGQISSEVPQNLSASRPQDRQFILSSKKLLLSDSGFYLCAWRAGRLRTEAFFGQGTRLTVV.

V gene TRBV19 combines with J gene TRBJ1-5; 8 bases map to TRBD1. The germline gives CDR1 LNHDA, CDR2 SQIVND (reference sequence). Trimming at V came to 9 bases and at J to 4 bases, leaving 2 bases not matched to a gene. The CDR3 has 12 amino acids. The CDR3 DNA sequence: TGTGCCAGCAGGGACAGGAATCAGCCCCAGCATTTT. As protein: CASRDRNQPQHF.

CDR3 sequence reads: CASSLSPGQGARRGTEAFF. Written as DNA, the CDR3 is TGTGCCAGCAGTCTATCTCCGGGACAGGGGGCGCGGAGGGGCACTGAAGCTTTCTTT. The genes are TRBV28 and TRBJ1-1, with 12 bases lining up with TRBD1. From germline, CDR1 is MDHEN and CDR2 SYDVKM. With V trimmed by 5 bases and J by 4 bases, 17 bases remained unmatched. The CDR3 is 19 amino acids.

The chain joins TRBV6-5 to TRBJ1-2; possible D gene TRBD1, 5 bases. Trimming left V 6 bases short and J 6 bases short, with 11 bases between. The CDR3 length is 12 residues. Germline CDR1 and CDR2: MNHEY and SVGAGI. The DNA for the CDR3 is TGTGCCAGCAGCCAGGGTGACCATGGCTACACCTTC. Protein product: CASSQGDHGYTF.

V usage is TRBV5-1 and J usage is TRBJ2-3; D remains unclear. Germline CDR1 and CDR2: SGHRS and YFSETQ. The CDR3 runs 14 residues. Deletions cut 1 base from V and 2 bases from J, with 8 bases between. The CDR3 reads CASSLRALTDTQYF. The CDR3 region has the DNA TGCGCCAGCAGCTTGAGGGCCCTCACAGATACGCAGTATTTT.

The chain uses TRBV9 and TRBJ2-5; TRBD2 is a possible D gene (6 bases). This CDR3 has 15 amino acids. From germline, CDR1 is SGDLS and CDR2 YYNGEE. V gave up 0 bases and J gave up 5 bases, with 14 bases separating them. CDR3 loop: CASSVGDWSYETQYF. In nucleotides, the CDR3 is TGTGCCAGCAGCGTAGGGGACTGGTCTTATGAGACCCAGTACTTC. The full variable domain, rest sourced from reference TRBV9 and TRBJ2-5, is DSGVTQTPKHLITATGQRVTLRCSPRSGDLSVYWYQQSLDQGLQFLIQYYNGEERAKGNILERFSAQQFPDLHSELNLSSLELGDSALYFCASSVGDWSYETQYFGPGTRLLVL.

The chain carries TRBV7-9 and TRBJ1-6; D call uncertain. Germline V gives CDR1 SEHNR, CDR2 FQNEAQ (reference sequence). Between the trimmed V and J ends, which lost 1 base and 5 bases, there was a span of 6 bases. The CDR3 has 14 amino acids. Here the CDR3 reads CASSLEANNSPLHF. In DNA, the CDR3 is TGTGCCAGCAGCTTAGAAGCTAATAATTCACCCCTCCACTTT.

V is TRBV28 and J is TRBJ1-1; perhaps TRBD1 as D (5 bases). With 6 bases removed from V and 4 bases from J, the gap between germline ends came to 15 bases. The CDR3 runs to 14 residues. The germline V gene encodes CDR1 MDHEN and CDR2 SYDVKM. CDR3 in DNA: TGTGCCAGCAGGGTCGGGGCGGCGGTCACTGAAGCTTTCTTT. This translates into CASRVGAAVTEAFF.

This clone has a handful of counts. The chain couples TRBV2 to TRBJ2-7, with 11 bases fitting TRBD2. There are 15 residues in the CDR3. Trimming removed 6 bases from V and 3 bases from J; junction bases left unmatched: 7. Germline CDR1 SNHLY, CDR2 FYNNEI. The CDR3 protein is CASRPGTSGNYEQYF. CDR3 in DNA: TGTGCCAGCAGACCCGGGACTAGCGGCAACTACGAGCAGTACTTC.

This clone came up once. The CDR3 nucleotides read TGTGCCAGCAGCAGCCTTGACACCGGGGAGCTGTTTTTT. Translation gives CASSSLDTGELFF. The rearrangement links TRBV21-1 to TRBJ2-2. TRBV21-1 is a pseudogene segment. The CDR3 has 13 residues.

The chain recombines TRBV7-6 with TRBJ2-2; D gene unclear. Germline values: CDR1 SGHVS, CDR2 FNYEAQ. This CDR3 has 12 residues. V lost 5 bases and J 4 bases, leaving 5 bases between the germline ends. The CDR3 coding sequence is TGTGCCAGCAGCCCCGGCACCGGGGAGCTGTTTTTT. Amino acid sequence: CASSPGTGELFF.

The chain carries TRBV5-1 and TRBJ1-1; no firm D call. Germline V gene lookup returns CDR1 SGHRS and CDR2 YFSETQ. V was cut by 1 base and J by 0 bases, with 10 bases left in between. The CDR3 contains 15 residues. CDR3 DNA sequence: TGCGCCAGCAGCTTGCGGATGGGTCTGAACACTGAAGCTTTCTTT. As protein: CASSLRMGLNTEAFF.

The gene calls are TRBV7-3 and TRBJ2-2, with 7 bases identical to TRBD1. This CDR3 comprises 16 residues. Germline assignment: CDR1 SGHTA and CDR2 FQGTGA. The trim removed 3 bases at V and 0 bases at J, leaving 4 bases unmatched. Written as DNA, the CDR3 is TGTGCCAGCAGCTTTACCGGGACAGCGAACACCGGGGAGCTGTTTTTT. As protein: CASSFTGTANTGELFF.

V usage is TRBV30 and J usage is TRBJ2-5; perhaps TRBD2 as D (5 bases). The CDR3 length is 12 residues. Trimming left V 0 bases short and J 3 bases short, with 5 bases between. CDR1 is GTSNPN, CDR2 SVGIG, per germline (reference sequence). In DNA form, the CDR3 reads TGTGCCTGGAGTGTACTAGAAGAGACCCAGTACTTC. Translating it yields CAWSVLEETQYF. Full variable domain (outside the CDR3, taken from reference TRBV30 and TRBJ2-5): SQTIHQWPATLVQPVGSPLSLECTVEGTSNPNLYWYRQAAGRGLQLLFYSVGIGQISSEVPQNLSASRPQDRQFILSSKKLLLSDSGFYLCAWSVLEETQYFGPGTRLLVL.

V gene TRBV4-1 combines with J gene TRBJ1-1, with D perhaps matching TRBD1 (5 bases). Germline V lookup: CDR1 MGHRA, CDR2 YSYEKL. The CDR3 covers 14 residues. V shed 1 base and J shed 6 bases, with 12 bases lying between them. The CDR3 is CASSQGGRHPEAFF. CDR3 DNA: TGCGCCAGCAGCCAAGGGGGCCGACATCCTGAAGCTTTCTTT.

V usage is TRBV6-1 and J usage is TRBJ1-6; the match to TRBD1 covers 7 bases. This CDR3 comprises 15 residues. V trimming: 1 base; J trimming: 6 bases; junction bases outside the gene matches: 3. Germline-derived CDR1 and CDR2 are MNHNS and SASEGT. Written as DNA, the CDR3 is TGTGCCAGCAGTGAAGGACAGGGCCCTAATTCACCCCTCCACTTT. Translation gives CASSEGQGPNSPLHF.

This chain links TRBV7-2 with TRBJ2-7, with TRBD2 identical over 15 bases. CDR3 length: 17 residues. Germline CDR1 reads SGHTA; CDR2 reads FQGNSA. J was trimmed by 2 bases and V by 5 bases; bases with no gene match: 7. CDR3 region: CASSPPGLAGGTYEQYF. CDR3 bases: TGTGCCAGCAGCCCTCCGGGACTAGCGGGGGGAACCTACGAGCAGTACTTC.

The J gene is TRBJ1-5, the V gene TRBV5-5; the D gene is possibly TRBD1 (6 bases). CDR3 size: 15 residues. Trimming cost V 5 bases and J 0 bases, with 12 bases left between them. From germline, CDR1 is SGHKS and CDR2 YYEKEE (reference sequence). CDR3 sequence (DNA): TGTGCCAGCAGTTCACAGGGAAATAGCAATCAGCCCCAGCATTTT. Protein: CASSSQGNSNQPQHF. The variable domain in full, with the rest retrieved from reference TRBV5-5 and TRBJ1-5, is DAGVTQSPTHLIKTRGQQVTLRCSPISGHKSVSWYQQVLGQGPQFIFQYYEKEERGRGNFPDRFSARQFPNYSSELNVNALLLGDSALYLCASSSQGNSNQPQHFGDGTRLSIL.

This chain connects TRBV7-9 to TRBJ2-2; 7 nucleotides match TRBD1. V shed 1 base, J shed 4 bases, and the junction held 3 bases outside the gene matches. Germline CDR1 is SEHNR and CDR2 is FQNEAQ (reference sequence). This CDR3 spans 15 amino acids. CDR3 in amino acids: CASSLEGASTGELFF. The CDR3 DNA follows: TGTGCCAGCAGCTTAGAGGGGGCGAGCACCGGGGAGCTGTTTTTT.

This chain connects TRBV27 to TRBJ2-7, with TRBD1 as a possible D gene (5 bases). The V and J ends lost 0 bases and 2 bases respectively, with 11 bases between them. In germline, CDR1 is MNHEY, CDR2 SMNVEV (reference sequence). The length of the CDR3 is 15 residues. CDR3 in DNA: TGTGCCAGCAGTTTATCGAATCAGGGTACCTACGAGCAGTACTTC. The encoded protein is CASSLSNQGTYEQYF.

This clone has more than one count but fewer than ten. This chain connects TRBV7-2 to TRBJ2-3; D ambiguous. Germline CDR1 and CDR2: SGHTA and FQGNSA. The CDR3 has 13 amino acids. Trimming cost V 5 bases and J 6 bases, with 12 bases left between them. CDR3 region: CASSPYSLDTQYF. DNA of the CDR3: TGTGCCAGCAGCCCCTATAGTCTCGATACGCAGTATTTT.

This chain links TRBV28 with TRBJ2-7; no clear D gene. CDR3 size: 13 residues. The germline V gene encodes CDR1 MDHEN and CDR2 SYDVKM. V lost 1 base, J lost 3 bases, and 7 bases lay in between. The chain's CDR3 is CASSLLIDYEQYF. Here the CDR3 DNA reads TGTGCCAGCAGTTTATTAATCGACTACGAGCAGTACTTC.

The chain combines TRBV7-8 with TRBJ1-4; the match to TRBD1 covers 9 bases. There are 15 residues in the CDR3. Germline CDR1 reads SGHVS; CDR2 reads FQNEAQ. J gave up 7 bases and V 5 bases, and 8 bases lay outside the gene matches. CDR3 protein: CASSPLTGGAEKLFF. The CDR3 bases are TGTGCCAGCAGCCCCCTGACAGGGGGGGCTGAAAAACTGTTTTTT.

The rearrangement uses TRBV19 and TRBJ2-1, with D possibly being TRBD2 (5 bases). Germline lookup yields CDR1 LNHDA and CDR2 SQIVND (reference sequence). Between the trimmed V and J ends, which lost 4 bases and 0 bases, there was a span of 10 bases. CDR3 length: 15 amino acids. In nucleotides, the CDR3 is TGTGCCAGTAGTACGACTATCAGCTCCTACAATGAGCAGTTCTTC. Translating gives CASSTTISSYNEQFF.

This clone has only a few counts. The chain joins TRBV7-2 to TRBJ2-7; possibly TRBD2 for D (6 bases). The CDR3 is 14 amino acids. V lost 5 bases and J 3 bases, leaving 14 bases between the germline ends. Germline lookup yields CDR1 SGHTA and CDR2 FQGNSA. Here the CDR3 DNA reads TGTGCCAGCAGCCCTACACTAGCAATCTACGAGCAGTACTTC. Its translation is CASSPTLAIYEQYF.

This chain joins TRBV6-6 and TRBJ2-2; D possibly uses TRBD1 or TRBD2 (6 bases each). In germline, CDR1 is MNHNY, CDR2 SVGAGI (reference sequence). The length of the CDR3 is 16 residues. Trimming stripped 4 bases from V and 5 bases from J, with 17 bases between. CDR3 sequence reads: CASSFPGGARTGELFF. CDR3 nucleotide sequence: TGTGCCAGCAGTTTCCCCGGGGGCGCCCGGACCGGGGAGCTGTTTTTT.

The chain recombines TRBV5-1 with TRBJ1-1; weak D call: TRBD1 (5 bases). Between the trimmed V and J ends, which lost 0 bases and 6 bases, there was a span of 9 bases. CDR3 length: 13 residues. Germline V CDR1 and CDR2: SGHRS, YFSETQ. The CDR3 DNA follows: TGCGCCAGCAGCTTGGACGACAGCGCTGAAGCTTTCTTT. Amino acid sequence: CASSLDDSAEAFF.

V and J are TRBV7-3 and TRBJ1-2; D gene ambiguous. V shed 2 bases and J shed 8 bases, with 9 bases lying between them. Germline loops: CDR1 SGHTA, CDR2 FQGTGA. This CDR3 has 12 amino acids. The CDR3 here is CASSLGREGYTF. DNA of the CDR3: TGTGCCAGCAGCTTAGGGCGGGAAGGCTACACCTTC.